The present T cell receptor (beta chain) was sequenced within a study of spatial heterogeneity in lung cancer. TCRdb independently ran MiXCR on the 5' RACE reads; one entry per CDR3 protein. The table lists some 46,000 distinct CDR3 sequences, 12% of them singletons. This clonotype was detected ten times or more. Time point reported: blood at routine non-recurrence follow-up after resection. The CDR3 has 17 amino acids. J was trimmed by 5 bases and V by 7 bases; bases with no gene match: 17. Per germline, CDR1 SGHRS and CDR2 YFSETQ. The source of this sequence is a male donor with early-stage non-small cell lung cancer. The chain employs TRBV5-1 and TRBJ1-4; 7 nucleotides line up with TRBD1. The sequenced sample was PBMCs, obtained at follow-up. CDR3 protein: CASSDQPRGQRNEKLFF. The CDR3 nucleotides read TGCGCCAGCTCCGACCAACCCAGGGGACAGAGGAATGAAAAACTGTTTTTT.